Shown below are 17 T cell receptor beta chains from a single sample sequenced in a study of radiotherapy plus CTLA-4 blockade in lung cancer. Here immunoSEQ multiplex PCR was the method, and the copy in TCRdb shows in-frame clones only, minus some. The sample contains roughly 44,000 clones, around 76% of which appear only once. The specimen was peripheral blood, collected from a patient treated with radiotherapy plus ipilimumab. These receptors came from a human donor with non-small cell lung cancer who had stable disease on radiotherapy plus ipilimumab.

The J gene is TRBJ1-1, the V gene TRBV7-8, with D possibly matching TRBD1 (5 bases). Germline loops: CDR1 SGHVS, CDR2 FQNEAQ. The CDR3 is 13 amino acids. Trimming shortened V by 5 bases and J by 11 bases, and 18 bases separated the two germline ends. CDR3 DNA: TGTGCCAGCAGCCGCGACCAACAGGAAATGGCTTTCTTT. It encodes CASSRDQQEMAFF.

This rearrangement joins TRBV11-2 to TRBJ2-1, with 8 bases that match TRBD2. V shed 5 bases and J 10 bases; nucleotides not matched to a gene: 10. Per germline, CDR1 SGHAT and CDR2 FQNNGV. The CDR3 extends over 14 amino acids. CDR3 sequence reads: CASSIGSGGGEQFF. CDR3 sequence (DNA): TGTGCCAGCAGCATAGGCAGCGGGGGAGGAGAGCAGTTCTTC.

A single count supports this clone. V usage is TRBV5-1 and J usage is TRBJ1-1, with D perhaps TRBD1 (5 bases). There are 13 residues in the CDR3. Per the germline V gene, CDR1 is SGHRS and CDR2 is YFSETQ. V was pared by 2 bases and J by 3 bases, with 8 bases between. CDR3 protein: CASSFRGHTEAFF. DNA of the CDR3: TGCGCCAGCAGCTTCCGGGGACACACTGAAGCTTTCTTT.

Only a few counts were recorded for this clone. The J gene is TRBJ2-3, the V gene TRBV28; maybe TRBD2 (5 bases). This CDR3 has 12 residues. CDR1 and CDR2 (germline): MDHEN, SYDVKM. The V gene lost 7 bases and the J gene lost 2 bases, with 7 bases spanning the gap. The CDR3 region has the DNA TGTGCCAGCACTGACTACACAGATACGCAGTATTTT. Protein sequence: CASTDYTDTQYF.

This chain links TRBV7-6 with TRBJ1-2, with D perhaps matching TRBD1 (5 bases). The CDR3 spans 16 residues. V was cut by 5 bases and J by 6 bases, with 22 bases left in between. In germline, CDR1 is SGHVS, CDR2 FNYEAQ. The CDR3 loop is CASSPEMVMGRHGYTF. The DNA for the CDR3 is TGTGCCAGCAGCCCCGAGATGGTGATGGGGCGGCATGGCTACACCTTC.

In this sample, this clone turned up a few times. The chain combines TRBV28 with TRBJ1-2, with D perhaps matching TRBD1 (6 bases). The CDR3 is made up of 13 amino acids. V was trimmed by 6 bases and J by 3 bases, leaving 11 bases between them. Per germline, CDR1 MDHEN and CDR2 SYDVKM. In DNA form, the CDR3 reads TGTGCCAGCAGCCAGGGGCGGGACTATGGCTACACCTTC. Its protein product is CASSQGRDYGYTF.

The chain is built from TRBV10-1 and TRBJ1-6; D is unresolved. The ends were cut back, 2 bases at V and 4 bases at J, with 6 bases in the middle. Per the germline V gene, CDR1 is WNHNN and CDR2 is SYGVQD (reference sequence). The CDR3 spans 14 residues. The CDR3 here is CASSETAYNSPLHF. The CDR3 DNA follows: TGCGCCAGCAGTGAGACGGCTTATAATTCACCCCTCCACTTT.

The CDR3 sequence: CASSLPGQHGNTIYF. The CDR3 coding sequence is TGTGCCAGCAGCCTCCCGGGACAGCATGGAAACACCATATATTTT. The chain employs TRBV6-6 and TRBJ1-3, with 7 positions matching TRBD1. The CDR3 is 15 residues long. In germline, CDR1 is MNHNY, CDR2 SVGAGI (reference sequence). V shed 6 bases and J 3 bases; nucleotides not matched to a gene: 8.

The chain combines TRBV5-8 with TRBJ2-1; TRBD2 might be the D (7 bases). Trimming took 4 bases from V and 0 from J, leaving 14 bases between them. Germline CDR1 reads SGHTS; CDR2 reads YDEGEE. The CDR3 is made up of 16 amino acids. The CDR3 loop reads CASSRRGGNSYNEQFF. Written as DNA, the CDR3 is TGTGCCAGCAGCAGAAGGGGGGGGAACTCCTACAATGAGCAGTTCTTC. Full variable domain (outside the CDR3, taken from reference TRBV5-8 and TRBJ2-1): EAGVTQSPTHLIKTRGQQATLRCSPISGHTSVYWYQQALGLGLQFLLWYDEGEERNRGNFPPRFSGRQFPNYSSELNVNALELEDSALYLCASSRRGGNSYNEQFFGPGTRLTVL.

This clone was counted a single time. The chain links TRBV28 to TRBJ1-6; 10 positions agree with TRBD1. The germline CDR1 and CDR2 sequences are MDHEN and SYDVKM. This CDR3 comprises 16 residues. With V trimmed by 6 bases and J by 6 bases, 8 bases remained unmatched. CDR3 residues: CASRLRTGGRNSPLHF. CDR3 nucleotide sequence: TGTGCCAGCAGACTAAGGACAGGGGGACGTAATTCACCCCTCCACTTT.

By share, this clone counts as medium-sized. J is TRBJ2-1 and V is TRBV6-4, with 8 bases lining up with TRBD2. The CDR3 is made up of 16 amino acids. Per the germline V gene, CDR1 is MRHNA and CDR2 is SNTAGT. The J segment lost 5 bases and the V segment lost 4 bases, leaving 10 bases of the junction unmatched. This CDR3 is CASSVRGGDGNNEQFF. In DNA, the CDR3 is TGTGCCAGCAGTGTACGGGGGGGAGACGGTAACAATGAGCAGTTCTTC.

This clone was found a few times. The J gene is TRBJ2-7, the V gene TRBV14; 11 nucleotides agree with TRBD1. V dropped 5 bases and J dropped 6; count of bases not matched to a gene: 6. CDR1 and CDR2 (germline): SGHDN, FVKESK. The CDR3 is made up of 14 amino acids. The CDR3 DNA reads TGTGCCAGCAGCGATTGGACAGGGGGCGCCGAGCAGTACTTC. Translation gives CASSDWTGGAEQYF. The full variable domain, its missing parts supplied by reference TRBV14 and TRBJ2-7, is EAGVTQFPSHSVIEKGQTVTLRCDPISGHDNLYWYRRVMGKEIKFLLHFVKESKQDESGMPNNRFLAERTGGTYSTLKVQPAELEDSGVYFCASSDWTGGAEQYFGPGTRLTVT.

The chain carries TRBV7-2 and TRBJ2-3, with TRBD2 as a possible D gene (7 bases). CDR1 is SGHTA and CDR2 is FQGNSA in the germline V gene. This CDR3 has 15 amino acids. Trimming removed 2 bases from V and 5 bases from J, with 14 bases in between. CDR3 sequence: CASSLSGTPVDTQYF. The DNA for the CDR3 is TGTGCCAGCAGCTTAAGCGGGACACCGGTAGATACGCAGTATTTT. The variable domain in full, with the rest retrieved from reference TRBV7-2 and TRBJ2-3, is GAGVSQSPSNKVTEKGKDVELRCDPISGHTALYWYRQSLGQGLEFLIYFQGNSAPDKSGLPSDRFSAERTGGSVSTLTIQRTQQEDSAVYLCASSLSGTPVDTQYFGPGTRLTVL.

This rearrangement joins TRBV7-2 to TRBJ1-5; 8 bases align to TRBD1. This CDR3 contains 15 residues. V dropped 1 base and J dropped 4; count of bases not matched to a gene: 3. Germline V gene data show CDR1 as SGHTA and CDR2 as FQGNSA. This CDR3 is CASSLVGQVNQPQHF. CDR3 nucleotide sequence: TGTGCCAGCAGCTTAGTGGGACAGGTTAATCAGCCCCAGCATTTT. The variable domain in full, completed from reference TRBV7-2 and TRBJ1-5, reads GAGVSQSPSNKVTEKGKDVELRCDPISGHTALYWYRQSLGQGLEFLIYFQGNSAPDKSGLPSDRFSAERTGGSVSTLTIQRTQQEDSAVYLCASSLVGQVNQPQHFGDGTRLSIL.

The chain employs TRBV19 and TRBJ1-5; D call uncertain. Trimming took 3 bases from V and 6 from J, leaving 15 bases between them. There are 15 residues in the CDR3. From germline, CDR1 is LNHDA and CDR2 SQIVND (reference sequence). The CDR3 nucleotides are TGTGCCAGTAGTATGGCGGGGAGTCTAGTTCAGCCCCAGCATTTT. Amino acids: CASSMAGSLVQPQHF.

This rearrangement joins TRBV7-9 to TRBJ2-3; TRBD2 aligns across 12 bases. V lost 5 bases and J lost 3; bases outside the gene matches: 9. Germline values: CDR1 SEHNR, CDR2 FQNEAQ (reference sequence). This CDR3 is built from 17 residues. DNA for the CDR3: TGTGCCAGCAGCAGGACTAGCGGGGTCGGGGATACAGATACGCAGTATTTT. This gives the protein CASSRTSGVGDTDTQYF.

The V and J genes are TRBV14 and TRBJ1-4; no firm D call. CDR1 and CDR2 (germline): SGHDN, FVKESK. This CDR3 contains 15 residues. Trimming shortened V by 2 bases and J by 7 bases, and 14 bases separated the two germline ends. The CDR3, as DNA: TGTGCCAGCAGCCAACCAAGGTTGGGAGTTGAAAAACTGTTTTTT. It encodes CASSQPRLGVEKLFF.